This T cell receptor (beta chain) originates from a study of TIL therapy for anti-PD-1-resistant metastatic lung cancer. Germline V lookup: CDR1 SGHRS, CDR2 YFSETQ. V lost 2 bases, J lost 4 bases, and 2 bases stayed unmatched. CDR3 length: 14 residues. Sequencing used immunoSEQ v3. Measured with immunoSEQ multiplex PCR; TCRdb has only the in-frame clones, and not every one. Counted here are more than 55,000 clones, roughly two thirds occurring once; the ten biggest clones make up 6.6%. Time point indicated: pre-treatment sample, taken before nivolumab and TIL therapy. Enrollment ran from 2017 to January 2020.

The input for sequencing was blood, taken at baseline. The rearrangement joins TRBV5-1 to TRBJ2-1; 8 nucleotides match TRBD2. This clonotype originated in a person aged 25 to 85 with non-small cell lung cancer. The DNA of the CDR3 is TGCGCCAGCAGCTTCACTAGCGGATACAATGAGCAGTTCTTC. It translates to CASSFTSGYNEQFF.